Sequencing of this TCR beta chain was carried out in a study of control samples from healthy donors and cancer patients. This table comes from immunoSEQ multiplex PCR, and its TCRdb copy is limited to in-frame clones, with some not included. The repertoire shows under 200,000 clones; the top ten hold 2% to 2.5%. The CDR3 totals 16 residues. The V and J ends lost 2 bases and 0 bases, in that order; junction bases with no gene match: 9. Germline V gives CDR1 GTSNPN, CDR2 SVGIG (reference sequence). The chain carries TRBV30 and TRBJ1-1, with TRBD1 identical over 7 bases. The TCR was taken from a woman in her twenties or thirties in good health. The sequencing input was blood. The CDR3 bases are TGTGCCTGGAGTTACAGGGGATCGGTGATGAACACTGAAGCTTTCTTT. This translates into CAWSYRGSVMNTEAFF.